The source of this T cell receptor (beta chain) is a study of identical twins. One entry per CDR3 protein, called by TCRdb with MiXCR from the 5' RACE reads. This sample has approximately 500,000 distinct CDR3 sequences, with 20% to 25% found just once. This CDR3 region has 14 residues. With 4 bases removed from V and 2 bases from J, the gap between germline ends came to 9 bases. Germline V gene data show CDR1 as LGHDT and CDR2 as YNNKEL (reference sequence). This sample was shared with a second study, whose subject was T cells expressing NK-cell markers. That work adds: The sequencing cohort of eight donors included seven HCMV-seropositive individuals and one seronegative individual. A few donors' CD3+CD56-NKG2C+ cells were dominated by the same clonotypes. It is unclear if expanded NKG2C-expressing clones target HCMV antigens.

The TCR sequence derives from a woman in her late teens or twenties in good health. The V gene is TRBV3-1, the J gene TRBJ2-4, with no clear D. Sequencing used CD4+ T cells sorted from blood. Here the CDR3 DNA reads TGTGCCAGCAGCCCAGAGAGAACCAAAAACATTCAGTACTTC. Its protein product is CASSPERTKNIQYF.